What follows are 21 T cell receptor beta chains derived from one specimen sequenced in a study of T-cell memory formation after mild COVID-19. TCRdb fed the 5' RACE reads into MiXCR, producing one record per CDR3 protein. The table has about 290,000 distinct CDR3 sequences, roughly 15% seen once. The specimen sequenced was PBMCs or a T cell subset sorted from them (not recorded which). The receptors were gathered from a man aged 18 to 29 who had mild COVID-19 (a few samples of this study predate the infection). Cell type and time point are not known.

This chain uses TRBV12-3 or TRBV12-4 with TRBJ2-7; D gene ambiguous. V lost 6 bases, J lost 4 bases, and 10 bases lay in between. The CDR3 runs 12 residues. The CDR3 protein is CASSPLLYEQYF. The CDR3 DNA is TGTGCCAGCAGCCCCCTCTTGTACGAGCAGTACTTC.

This CDR3 is CASRVRGEQFF. As DNA, the CDR3 is TGTGCCAGCCGGGTCCGGGGTGAGCAGTTCTTC. The chain is built from TRBV2 and TRBJ2-1; tentative D call: TRBD2 (5 bases). The V and J ends lost 8 bases and 9 bases respectively, with 11 bases between them. The CDR3 extends over 11 amino acids. Germline-derived CDR1 and CDR2 are SNHLY and FYNNEI.

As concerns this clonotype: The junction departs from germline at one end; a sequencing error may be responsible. In DNA, the CDR3 is TGTGCCAGCAGTTTATATACTTCACCCCCCCACTTT. Protein: CASSLYTSPPHF. V and J are TRBV12-3 or TRBV12-4 and TRBJ1-6; unclear D gene. The CDR3 consists of 12 residues.

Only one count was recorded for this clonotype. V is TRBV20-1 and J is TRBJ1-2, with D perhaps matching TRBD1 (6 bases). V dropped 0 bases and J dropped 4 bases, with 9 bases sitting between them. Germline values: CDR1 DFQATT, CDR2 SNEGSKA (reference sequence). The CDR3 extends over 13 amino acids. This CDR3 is CSARETGPYGYTF. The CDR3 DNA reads TGCAGTGCTAGAGAGACAGGCCCCTATGGCTACACCTTC.

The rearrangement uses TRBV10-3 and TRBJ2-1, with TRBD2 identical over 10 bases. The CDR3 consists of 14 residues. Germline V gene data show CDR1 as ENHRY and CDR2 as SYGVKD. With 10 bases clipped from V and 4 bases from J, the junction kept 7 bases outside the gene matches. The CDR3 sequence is CATGAGGSYNEQFF. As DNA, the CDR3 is TGTGCCACCGGAGCGGGGGGGTCGTACAATGAGCAGTTCTTC.

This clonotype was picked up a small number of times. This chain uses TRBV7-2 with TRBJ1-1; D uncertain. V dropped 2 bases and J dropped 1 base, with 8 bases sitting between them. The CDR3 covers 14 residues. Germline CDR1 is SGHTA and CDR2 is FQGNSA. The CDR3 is CASSLFHGNTEAFF. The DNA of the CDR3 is TGTGCCAGCAGCTTATTTCACGGGAACACTGAAGCTTTCTTT.

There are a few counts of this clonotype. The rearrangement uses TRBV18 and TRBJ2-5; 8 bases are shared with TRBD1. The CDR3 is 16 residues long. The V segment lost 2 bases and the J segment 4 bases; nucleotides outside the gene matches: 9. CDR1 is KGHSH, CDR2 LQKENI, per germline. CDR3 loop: CASSPVVTGARETQYF. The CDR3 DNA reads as TGTGCCAGCTCACCAGTTGTGACAGGGGCTCGAGAGACCCAGTACTTC.

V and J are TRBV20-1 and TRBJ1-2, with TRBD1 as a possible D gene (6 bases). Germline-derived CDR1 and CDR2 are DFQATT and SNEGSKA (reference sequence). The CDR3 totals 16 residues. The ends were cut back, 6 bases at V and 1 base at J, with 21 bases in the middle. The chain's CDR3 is CSANTRGRTYNYGYTF. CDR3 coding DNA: TGCAGTGCCAATACCAGGGGCCGTACCTATAACTATGGCTACACCTTC.

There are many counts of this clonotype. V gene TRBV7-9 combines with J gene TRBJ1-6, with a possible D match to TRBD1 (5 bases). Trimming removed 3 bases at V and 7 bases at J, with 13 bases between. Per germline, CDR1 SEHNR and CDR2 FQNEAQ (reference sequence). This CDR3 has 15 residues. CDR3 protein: CASSFGGEGNSPLHF. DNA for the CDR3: TGTGCCAGCAGCTTTGGAGGGGAGGGAAATTCACCCCTCCACTTT. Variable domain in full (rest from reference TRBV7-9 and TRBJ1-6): DTGVSQNPRHKITKRGQNVTFRCDPISEHNRLYWYRQTLGQGPEFLTYFQNEAQLEKSRLLSDRFSAERPKGSFSTLEIQRTEQGDSAMYLCASSFGGEGNSPLHFGNGTRLTVT.

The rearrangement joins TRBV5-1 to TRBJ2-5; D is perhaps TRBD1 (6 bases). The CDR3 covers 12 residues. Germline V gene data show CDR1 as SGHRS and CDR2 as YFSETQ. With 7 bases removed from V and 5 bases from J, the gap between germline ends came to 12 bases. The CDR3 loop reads CASGTGLETQYF. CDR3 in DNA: TGCGCCAGCGGCACAGGGCTGGAGACCCAGTACTTC.

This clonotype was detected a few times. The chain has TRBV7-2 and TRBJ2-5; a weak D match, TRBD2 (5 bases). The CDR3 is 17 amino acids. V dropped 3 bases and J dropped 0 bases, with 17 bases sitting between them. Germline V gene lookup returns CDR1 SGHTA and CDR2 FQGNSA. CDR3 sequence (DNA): TGTGCCAGCAGCTTTGGGAGCTATGGCCTGTACCAAGAGACCCAGTACTTC. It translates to CASSFGSYGLYQETQYF.

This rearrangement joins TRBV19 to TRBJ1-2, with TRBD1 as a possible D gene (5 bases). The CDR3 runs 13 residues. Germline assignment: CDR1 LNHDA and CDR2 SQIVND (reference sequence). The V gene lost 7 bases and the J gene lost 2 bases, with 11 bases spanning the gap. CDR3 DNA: TGTGCCAGTAATCTGGGGCGGAACTATGGCTACACCTTC. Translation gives CASNLGRNYGYTF. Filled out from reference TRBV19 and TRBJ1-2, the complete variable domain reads DGGITQSPKYLFRKEGQNVTLSCEQNLNHDAMYWYRQDPGQGLRLIYYSQIVNDFQKGDIAEGYSVSREKKESFPLTVTSAQKNPTAFYLCASNLGRNYGYTFGSGTRLTVV.

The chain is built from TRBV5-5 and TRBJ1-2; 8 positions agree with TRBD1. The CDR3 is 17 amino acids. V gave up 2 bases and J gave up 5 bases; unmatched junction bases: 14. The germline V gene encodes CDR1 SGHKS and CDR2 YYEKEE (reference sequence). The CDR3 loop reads CASSFRSPGQEPYGYTF. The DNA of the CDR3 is TGTGCCAGCAGCTTTCGGTCACCGGGACAGGAGCCTTATGGCTACACCTTC.

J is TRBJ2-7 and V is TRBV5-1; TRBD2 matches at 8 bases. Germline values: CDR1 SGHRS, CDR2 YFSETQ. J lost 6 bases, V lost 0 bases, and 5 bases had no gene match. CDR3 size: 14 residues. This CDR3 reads CASSLVGTRSEQYF. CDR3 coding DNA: TGCGCCAGCAGCTTGGTAGGGACTAGGAGCGAGCAGTACTTC.

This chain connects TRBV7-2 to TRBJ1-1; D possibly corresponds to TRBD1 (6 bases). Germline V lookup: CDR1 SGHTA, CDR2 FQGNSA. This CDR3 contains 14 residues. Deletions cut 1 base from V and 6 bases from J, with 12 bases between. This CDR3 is CASSLVLGGPEAFF. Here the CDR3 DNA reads TGTGCCAGCAGCTTAGTCTTGGGGGGGCCTGAAGCTTTCTTT.

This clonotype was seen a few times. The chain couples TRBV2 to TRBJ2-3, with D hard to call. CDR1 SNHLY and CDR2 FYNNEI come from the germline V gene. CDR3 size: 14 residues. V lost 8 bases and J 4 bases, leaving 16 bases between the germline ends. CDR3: CASSMNPPPDTQYF. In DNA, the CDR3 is TGTGCCAGCTCAATGAATCCTCCCCCAGATACGCAGTATTTT.

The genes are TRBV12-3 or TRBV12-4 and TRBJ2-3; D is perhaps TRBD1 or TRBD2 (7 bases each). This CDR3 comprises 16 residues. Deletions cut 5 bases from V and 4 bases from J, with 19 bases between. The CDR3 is CASSTPGGGAPDTQYF. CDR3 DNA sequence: TGTGCCAGCAGTACCCCAGGGGGGGGGGCCCCAGATACGCAGTATTTT.

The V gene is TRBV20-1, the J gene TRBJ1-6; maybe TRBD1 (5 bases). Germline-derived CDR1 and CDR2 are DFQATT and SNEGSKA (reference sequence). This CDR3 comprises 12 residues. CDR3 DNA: TGCAGGACCGGGGGAAACAATTCACCCCTCCACTTT. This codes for CRTGGNNSPLHF.

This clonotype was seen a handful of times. The CDR3 sequence: CASSFPSGSTDTQYF. CDR3 in DNA: TGTGCCAGCAGTTTCCCCTCGGGGAGCACAGATACGCAGTATTTT. The chain joins TRBV12-3 or TRBV12-4 to TRBJ2-3; D is perhaps TRBD2 (5 bases). The germline V and J ends were trimmed by 3 bases and 0 bases, with 10 bases remaining between them. The CDR3 extends over 15 amino acids.

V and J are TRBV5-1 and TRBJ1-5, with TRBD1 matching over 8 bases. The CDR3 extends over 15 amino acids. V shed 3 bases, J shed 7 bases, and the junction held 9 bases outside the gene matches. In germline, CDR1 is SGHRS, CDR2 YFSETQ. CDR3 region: CASSYGTGQNQPQHF. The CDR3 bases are TGCGCCAGCAGCTACGGGACAGGACAGAACCAGCCCCAGCATTTT. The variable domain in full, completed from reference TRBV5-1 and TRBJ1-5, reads KAGVTQTPRYLIKTRGQQVTLSCSPISGHRSVSWYQQTPGQGLQFLFEYFSETQRNKGNFPGRFSGRQFSNSRSEMNVSTLELGDSALYLCASSYGTGQNQPQHFGDGTRLSIL.

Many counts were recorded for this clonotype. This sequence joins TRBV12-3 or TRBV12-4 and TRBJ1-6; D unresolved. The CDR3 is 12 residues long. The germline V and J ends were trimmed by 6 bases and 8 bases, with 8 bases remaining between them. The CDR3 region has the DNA TGTGCCAGCAGCCGCTCCGATTCACCCCTCCACTTT. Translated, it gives CASSRSDSPLHF.